Included here is one T cell receptor (beta chain) sequence, with context. Antigen: not known. V lost 2 bases and J lost 3; bases outside the gene matches: 2. CDR3 length: 14 amino acids. The V gene's germline CDR1 is GTSNPN and CDR2 SVGIG (reference sequence). Using immunoSEQ multiplex PCR, the repertoire was profiled, and TCRdb retains in-frame clones only, with some absent. The table has 750,000 to 1,000,000 clones, about 92% seen once. CD45RO negativity and positive selection for CCR7 defined naive CD8 cells, a population that excluded terminally differentiated effector memory CD45RA+ cells. These data originate in a study of shared clonotypes between healthy human individuals. The overall study: The study enrolled a couple of women and three men aged 18 to 49.

Study findings and constraints: Compared with memory subsets, naive subsets generally had larger estimated richness.

The sample was naive CD8+ T cells sorted from blood. The TCR sequence derives from a man between 25 and 39 years old in good health. This chain joins TRBV30 and TRBJ2-3, with 10 nucleotides matching TRBD1. The CDR3: CAWSTGQGTDTQYF. For the CDR3, the DNA is TGTGCCTGGAGTACGGGACAGGGGACAGATACGCAGTATTTT.